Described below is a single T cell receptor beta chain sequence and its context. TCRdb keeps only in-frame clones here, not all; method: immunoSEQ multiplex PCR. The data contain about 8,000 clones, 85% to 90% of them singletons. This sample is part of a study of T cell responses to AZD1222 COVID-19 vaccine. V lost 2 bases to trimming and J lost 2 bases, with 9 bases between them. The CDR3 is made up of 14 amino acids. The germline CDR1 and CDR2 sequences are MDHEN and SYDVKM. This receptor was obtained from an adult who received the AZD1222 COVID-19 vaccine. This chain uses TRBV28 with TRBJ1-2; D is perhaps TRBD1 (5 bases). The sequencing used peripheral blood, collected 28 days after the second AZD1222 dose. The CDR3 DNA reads TGTGCCAGCAGTTTAAACAGGTTAAACTATGGCTACACCTTC. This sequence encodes CASSLNRLNYGYTF.